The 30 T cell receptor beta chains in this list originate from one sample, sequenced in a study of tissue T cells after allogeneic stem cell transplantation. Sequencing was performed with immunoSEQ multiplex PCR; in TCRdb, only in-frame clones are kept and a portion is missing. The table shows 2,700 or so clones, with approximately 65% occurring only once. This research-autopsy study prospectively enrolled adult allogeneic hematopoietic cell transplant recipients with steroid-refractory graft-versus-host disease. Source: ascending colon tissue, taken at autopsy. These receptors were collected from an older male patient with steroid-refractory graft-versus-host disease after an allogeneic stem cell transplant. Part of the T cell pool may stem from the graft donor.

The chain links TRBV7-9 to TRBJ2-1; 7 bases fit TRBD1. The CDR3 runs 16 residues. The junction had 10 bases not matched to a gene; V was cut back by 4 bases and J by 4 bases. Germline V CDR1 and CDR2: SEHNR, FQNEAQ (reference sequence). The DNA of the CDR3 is TGTGCCAGCAGCTCCTCTGGGACAGAAAATTACAATGAGCAGTTCTTC. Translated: CASSSSGTENYNEQFF.

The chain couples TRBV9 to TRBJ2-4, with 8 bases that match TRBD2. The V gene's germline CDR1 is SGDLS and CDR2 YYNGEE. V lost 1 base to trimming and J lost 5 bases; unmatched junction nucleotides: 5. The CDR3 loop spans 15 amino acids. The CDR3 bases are TGTGCCAGCAGCGTAAAGGCGGGGGGTCAAAACATTCAGTACTTC. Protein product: CASSVKAGGQNIQYF.

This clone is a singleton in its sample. The CDR3 DNA reads TGTGCCAGCAGCCAAGTGGAGAAAGGTGGTGGCTACACCTTC. It codes for CASSQVEKGGGYTF. This sequence joins TRBV4-2 and TRBJ1-2; D remains ambiguous. This CDR3 is built from 14 residues. Between the trimmed V and J ends, which lost 1 base and 7 bases, there was a span of 13 bases. CDR1 is LGHNA and CDR2 is YNFKEQ in the germline V gene.

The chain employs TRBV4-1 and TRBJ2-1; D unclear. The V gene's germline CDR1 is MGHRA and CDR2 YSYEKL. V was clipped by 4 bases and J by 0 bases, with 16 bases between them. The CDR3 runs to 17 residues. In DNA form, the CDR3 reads TGCGCCAGCAGCCTCGATCGGCGTTCAAGCTCCTACAATGAGCAGTTCTTC. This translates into CASSLDRRSSSYNEQFF.

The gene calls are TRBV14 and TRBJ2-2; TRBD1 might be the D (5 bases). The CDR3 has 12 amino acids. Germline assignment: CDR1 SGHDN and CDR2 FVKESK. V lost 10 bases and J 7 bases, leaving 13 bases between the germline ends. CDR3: CATKQGGGELFF. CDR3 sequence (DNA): TGTGCCACCAAGCAGGGCGGCGGGGAGCTGTTTTTT.

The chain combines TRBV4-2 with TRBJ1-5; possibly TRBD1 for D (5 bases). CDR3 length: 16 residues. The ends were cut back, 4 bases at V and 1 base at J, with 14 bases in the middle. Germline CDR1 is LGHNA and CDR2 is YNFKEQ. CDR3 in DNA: TGTGCCAGCAGCCCCTCCCCACAGGCCAGCAATCAGCCCCAGCATTTT. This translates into CASSPSPQASNQPQHF.

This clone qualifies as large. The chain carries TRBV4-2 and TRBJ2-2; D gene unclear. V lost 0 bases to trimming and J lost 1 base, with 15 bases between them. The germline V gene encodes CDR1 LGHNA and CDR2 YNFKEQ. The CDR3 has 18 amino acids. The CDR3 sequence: CASSQDRLGPVNTGELFF. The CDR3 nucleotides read TGTGCCAGCAGCCAAGATAGGTTAGGGCCCGTGAACACCGGGGAGCTGTTTTTT.

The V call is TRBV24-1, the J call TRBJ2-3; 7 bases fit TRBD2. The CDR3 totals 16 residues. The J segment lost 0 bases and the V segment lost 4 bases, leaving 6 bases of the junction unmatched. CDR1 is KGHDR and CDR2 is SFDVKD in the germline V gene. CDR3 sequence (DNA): TGTGCCACCAGTGACCCTAGCGGTTCCAGCACAGATACGCAGTATTTT. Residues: CATSDPSGSSTDTQYF.

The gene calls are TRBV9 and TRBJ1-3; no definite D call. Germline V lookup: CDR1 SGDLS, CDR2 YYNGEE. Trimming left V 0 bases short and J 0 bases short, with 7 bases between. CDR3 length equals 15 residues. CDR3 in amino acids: CASSVEAYSGNTIYF. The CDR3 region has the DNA TGTGCCAGCAGCGTAGAGGCCTACTCTGGAAACACCATATATTTT.

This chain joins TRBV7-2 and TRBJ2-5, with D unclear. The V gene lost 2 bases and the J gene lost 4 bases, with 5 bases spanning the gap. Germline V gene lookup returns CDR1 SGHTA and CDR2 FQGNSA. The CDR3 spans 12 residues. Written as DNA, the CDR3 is TGTGCCAGCAGCTTATGGGGAGAGACCCAGTACTTC. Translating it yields CASSLWGETQYF.

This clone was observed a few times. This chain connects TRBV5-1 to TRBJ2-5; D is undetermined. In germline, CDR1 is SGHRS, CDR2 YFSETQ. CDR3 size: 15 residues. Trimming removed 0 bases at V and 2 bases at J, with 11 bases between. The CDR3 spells CASSLVPGIQETQYF. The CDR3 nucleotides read TGCGCCAGCAGCTTGGTCCCAGGTATTCAAGAGACCCAGTACTTC. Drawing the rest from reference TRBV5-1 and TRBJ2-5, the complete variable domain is KAGVTQTPRYLIKTRGQQVTLSCSPISGHRSVSWYQQTPGQGLQFLFEYFSETQRNKGNFPGRFSGRQFSNSRSEMNVSTLELGDSALYLCASSLVPGIQETQYFGPGTRLLVL.

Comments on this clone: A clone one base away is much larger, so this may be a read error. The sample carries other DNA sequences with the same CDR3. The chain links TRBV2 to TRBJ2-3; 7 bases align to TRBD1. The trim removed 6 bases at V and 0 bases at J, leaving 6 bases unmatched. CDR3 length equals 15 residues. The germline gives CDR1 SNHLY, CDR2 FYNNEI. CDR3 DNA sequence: TGTGCCAGCAGCGCCGGGACAGCGAGCACAGATACGCAGTATTTT. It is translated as CASSAGTASTDTQYF.

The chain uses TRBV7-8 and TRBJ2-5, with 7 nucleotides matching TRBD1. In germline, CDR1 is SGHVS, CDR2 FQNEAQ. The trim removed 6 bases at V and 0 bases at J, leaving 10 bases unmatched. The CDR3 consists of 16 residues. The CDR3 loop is CASRDPPGQNQETQYF. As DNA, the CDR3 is TGTGCCAGCAGGGACCCTCCGGGACAGAACCAAGAGACCCAGTACTTC.

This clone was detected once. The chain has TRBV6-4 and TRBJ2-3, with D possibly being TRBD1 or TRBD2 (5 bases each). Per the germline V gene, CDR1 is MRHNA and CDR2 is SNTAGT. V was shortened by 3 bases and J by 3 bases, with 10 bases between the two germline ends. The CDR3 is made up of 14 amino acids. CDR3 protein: CASSERGRTDTQYF. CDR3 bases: TGTGCCAGCAGTGAGAGGGGAAGGACAGATACGCAGTATTTT.

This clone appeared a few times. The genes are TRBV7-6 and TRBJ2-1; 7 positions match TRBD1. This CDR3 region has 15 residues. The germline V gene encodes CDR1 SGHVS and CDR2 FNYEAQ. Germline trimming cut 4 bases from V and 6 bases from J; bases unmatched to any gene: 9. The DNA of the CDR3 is TGTGCCAGCAGCTCGGGACAGACCCAAGTCAATGAGCAGTTCTTC. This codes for CASSSGQTQVNEQFF.

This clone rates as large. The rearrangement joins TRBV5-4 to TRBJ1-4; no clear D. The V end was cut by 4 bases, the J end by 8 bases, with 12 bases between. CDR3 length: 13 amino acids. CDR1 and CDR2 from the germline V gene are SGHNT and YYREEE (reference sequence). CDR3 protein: CASSVPGREKLFF. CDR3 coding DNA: TGTGCCAGCAGCGTTCCAGGACGAGAAAAACTGTTTTTT.

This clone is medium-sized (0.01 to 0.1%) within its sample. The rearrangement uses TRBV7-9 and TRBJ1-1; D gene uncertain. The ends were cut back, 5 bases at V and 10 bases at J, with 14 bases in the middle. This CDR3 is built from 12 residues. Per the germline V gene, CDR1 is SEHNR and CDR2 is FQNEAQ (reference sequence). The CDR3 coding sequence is TGTGCCAGCAGCCCGAATTTCCGTGGAGCTTTCTTT. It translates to CASSPNFRGAFF.

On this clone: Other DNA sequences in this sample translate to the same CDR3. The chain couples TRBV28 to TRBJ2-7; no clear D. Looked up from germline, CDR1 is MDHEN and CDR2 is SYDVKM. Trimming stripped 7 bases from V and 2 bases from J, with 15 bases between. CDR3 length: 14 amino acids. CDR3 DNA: TGTGCCAGCATTACGGAAGGGATGCCCTACGAGCAGTACTTC. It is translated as CASITEGMPYEQYF.

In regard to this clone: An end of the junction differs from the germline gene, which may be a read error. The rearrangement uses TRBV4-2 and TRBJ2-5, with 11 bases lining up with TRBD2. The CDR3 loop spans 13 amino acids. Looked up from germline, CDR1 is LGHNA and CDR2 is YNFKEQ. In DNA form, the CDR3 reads TGTGCCAGCAGCCCACTAGCGGGGGAGACCCAGCACTTC. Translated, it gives CASSPLAGETQHF.

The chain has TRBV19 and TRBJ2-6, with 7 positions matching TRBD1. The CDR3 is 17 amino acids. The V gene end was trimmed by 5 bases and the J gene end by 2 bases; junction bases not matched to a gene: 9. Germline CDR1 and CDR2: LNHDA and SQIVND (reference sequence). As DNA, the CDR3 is TGTGCCAGTAGTTTTATTACAGGGGAAGCTGGGGCCAACGTCCTGACTTTC. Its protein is CASSFITGEAGANVLTF.

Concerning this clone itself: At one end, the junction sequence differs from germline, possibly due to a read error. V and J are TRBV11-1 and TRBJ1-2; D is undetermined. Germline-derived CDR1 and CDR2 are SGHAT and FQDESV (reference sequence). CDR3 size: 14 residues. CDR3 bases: TGTGCCAGCAGCATAGCTACGGGGAAGTTTGGCTACACCTTC. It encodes CASSIATGKFGYTF. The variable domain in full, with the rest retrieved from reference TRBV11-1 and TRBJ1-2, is EAEVAQSPRYKITEKSQAVAFWCDPISGHATLYWYRQILGQGPELLVQFQDESVVDDSQLPKDRFSAERLKGVDSTLKIQPAELGDSAMYLCASSIATGKFGYTFGSGTRLTVV.

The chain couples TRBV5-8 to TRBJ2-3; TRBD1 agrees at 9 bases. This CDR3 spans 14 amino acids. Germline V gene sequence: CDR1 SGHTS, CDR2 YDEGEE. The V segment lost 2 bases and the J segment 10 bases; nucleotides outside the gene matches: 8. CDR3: CASSFRGTGWSQYF. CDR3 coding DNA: TGTGCCAGCAGCTTTCGTGGGACAGGGTGGTCGCAGTATTTT.

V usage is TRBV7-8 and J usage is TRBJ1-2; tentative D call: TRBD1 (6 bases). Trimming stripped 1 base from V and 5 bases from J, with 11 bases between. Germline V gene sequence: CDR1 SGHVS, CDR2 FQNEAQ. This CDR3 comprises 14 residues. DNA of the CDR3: TGTGCCAGCAGCTTAGGAAGGACAGTTTATGGCTACACCTTC. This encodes CASSLGRTVYGYTF.

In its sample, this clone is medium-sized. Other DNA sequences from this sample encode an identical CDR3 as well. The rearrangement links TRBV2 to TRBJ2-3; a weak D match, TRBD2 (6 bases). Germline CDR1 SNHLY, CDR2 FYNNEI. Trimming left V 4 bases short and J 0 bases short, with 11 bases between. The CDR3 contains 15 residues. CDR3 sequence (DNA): TGTGCCAGCAGTGCGGGGACTGCTAGCACAGATACGCAGTATTTT. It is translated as CASSAGTASTDTQYF.

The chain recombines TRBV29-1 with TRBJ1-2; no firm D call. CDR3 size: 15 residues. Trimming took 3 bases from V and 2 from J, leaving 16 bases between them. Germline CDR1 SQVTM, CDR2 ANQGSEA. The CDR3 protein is CSVDPSSNPNYGYTF. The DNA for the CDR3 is TGCAGCGTTGATCCCTCATCCAACCCCAACTATGGCTACACCTTC.

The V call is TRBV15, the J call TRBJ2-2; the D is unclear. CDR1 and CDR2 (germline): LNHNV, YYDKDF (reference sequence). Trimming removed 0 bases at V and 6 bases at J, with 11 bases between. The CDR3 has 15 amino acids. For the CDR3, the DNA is TGTGCCACCAGCAGAGACCTAGTCCTTGCCGGGGAGCTGTTTTTT. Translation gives CATSRDLVLAGELFF. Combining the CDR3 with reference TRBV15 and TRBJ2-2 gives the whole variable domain DAMVIQNPRYQVTQFGKPVTLSCSQTLNHNVMYWYQQKSSQAPKLLFHYYDKDFNNEADTPDNFQSRRPNTSFCFLDIRSPGLGDTAMYLCATSRDLVLAGELFFGEGSRLTVL.

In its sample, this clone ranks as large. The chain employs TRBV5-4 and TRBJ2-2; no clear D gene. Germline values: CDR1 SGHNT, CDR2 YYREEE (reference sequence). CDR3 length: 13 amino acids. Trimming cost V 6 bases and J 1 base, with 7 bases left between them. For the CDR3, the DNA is TGTGCCAGCATCGCGGAGAACACCGGGGAGCTGTTTTTT. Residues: CASIAENTGELFF.

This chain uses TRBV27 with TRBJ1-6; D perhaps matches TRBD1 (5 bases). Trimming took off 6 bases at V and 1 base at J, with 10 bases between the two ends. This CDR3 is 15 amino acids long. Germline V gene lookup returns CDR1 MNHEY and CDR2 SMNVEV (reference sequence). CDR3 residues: CASRLDRSYNSPLHF. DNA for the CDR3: TGTGCCAGCAGGCTCGACAGATCCTATAATTCACCCCTCCACTTT.

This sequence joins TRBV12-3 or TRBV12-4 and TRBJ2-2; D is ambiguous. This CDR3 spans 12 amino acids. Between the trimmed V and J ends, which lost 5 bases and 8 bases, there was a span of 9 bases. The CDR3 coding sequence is TGTGCCAGCAGTCCCCAAGGGGGGGAGCTGTTTTTT. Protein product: CASSPQGGELFF.

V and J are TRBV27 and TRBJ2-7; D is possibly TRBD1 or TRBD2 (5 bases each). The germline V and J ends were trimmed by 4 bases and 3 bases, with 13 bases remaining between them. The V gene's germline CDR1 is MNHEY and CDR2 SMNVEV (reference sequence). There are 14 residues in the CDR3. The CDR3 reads CASSYARGSYEQYF. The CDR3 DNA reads TGTGCCAGCAGTTACGCGAGGGGTAGCTACGAGCAGTACTTC.